Included here is one T cell receptor (beta chain) sequence, with context. This specimen belongs to a study of Graves' ophthalmopathy and Graves' hyperthyroidism. The study amplified TCR beta CDR3 regions using RNA transcripts. RT-PCR was first run with HTBI primers, then multiplex PCR in a second round. Each CDR3 protein gets one entry after TCRdb re-called the multiplex PCR reads with MiXCR. The table lists a few hundred thousand distinct CDR3 sequences, roughly 15% of them singletons. Germline V gives CDR1 DFQATT, CDR2 SNEGSKA (reference sequence). The V and J ends lost 0 bases and 5 bases respectively, with 14 bases between them. This CDR3 has 15 residues.

The specimen was peripheral blood. V is TRBV20-1 and J is TRBJ1-5; D is perhaps TRBD1 (6 bases). The sequence derives from an adult woman with stable Graves' hyperthyroidism. In DNA, the CDR3 is TGCAGTGCTAGAGATTACAGGGAAAGTGATCAGCCCCAGCATTTT. This encodes CSARDYRESDQPQHF.